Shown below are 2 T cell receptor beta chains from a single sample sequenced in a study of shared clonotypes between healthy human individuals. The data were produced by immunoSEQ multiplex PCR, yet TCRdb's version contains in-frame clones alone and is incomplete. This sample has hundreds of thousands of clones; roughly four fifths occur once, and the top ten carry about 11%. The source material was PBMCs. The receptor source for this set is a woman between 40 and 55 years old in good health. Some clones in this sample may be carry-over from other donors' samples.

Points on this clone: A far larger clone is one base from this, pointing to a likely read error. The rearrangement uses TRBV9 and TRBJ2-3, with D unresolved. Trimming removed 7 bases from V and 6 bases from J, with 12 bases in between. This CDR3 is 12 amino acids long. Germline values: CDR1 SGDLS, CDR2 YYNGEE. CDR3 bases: TGTGCCAGCGGCCTCCTACTGGATACGCAGTATTTT. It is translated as CASGLLLDTQYF. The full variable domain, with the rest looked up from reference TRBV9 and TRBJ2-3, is DSGVTQTPKHLITATGQRVTLRCSPRSGDLSVYWYQQSLDQGLQFLIQYYNGEERAKGNILERFSAQQFPDLHSELNLSSLELGDSALYFCASGLLLDTQYFGPGTRLTVL.

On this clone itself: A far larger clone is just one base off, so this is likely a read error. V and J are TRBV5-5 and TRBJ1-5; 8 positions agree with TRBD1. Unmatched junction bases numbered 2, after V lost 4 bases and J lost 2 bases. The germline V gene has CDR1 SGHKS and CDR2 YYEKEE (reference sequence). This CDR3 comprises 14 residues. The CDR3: CASSAGQGNQPQHF. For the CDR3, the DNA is TGTGCCAGCAGCGCGGGACAGGGCAATCAGCCCCAGCATTTT.